This TCR beta chain was identified during a study of molecular identifiers for immune sequencing clone quantification (dated by TCRdb to 2017 to 2018). In terms of the full investigation: For a replicate experiment, RNA from around 20,000 or 100,000 naive CD8 T cells was divided into five aliquots, of which four were sequenced. This methods study used CD8 T cells to benchmark TCR RNA copy counting and molecular-identifier clustering-based TCR repertoire sequencing (MIDCIRS).

Naive CD8 T cell libraries were made from 20,000 to 1,000,000 sorted cells using 10%, 30% or 50% of purified RNA. On a BD FACSAria II, naive CD8 T cells were FACS-sorted as CD8+CD4-CCR7+CD45RA+ and collected into RLT Plus buffer. To test detection sensitivity, Jurkat RNA equivalent to more than 8 TCR copies was spiked into samples of roughly 18,000-1,000,000 naive CD8 T cells. Enrichment of CD8 T cells was performed with RosetteSep CD8+ T Cell Enrichment Cocktail and Ficoll-Paque, after which ACK red cell lysis was carried out. Results and caveats for the whole study, not just this receptor: When barcode sub-clustering was left out, chimeric consensus sequences inflated TCR diversity, with chimeras reaching as high as 47%. The naive libraries included spiked-in Jurkat TCR RNA (10 copies' worth), and this Jurkat TCR RNA is not part of the donor repertoire. Spiked-in Jurkat TCR RNA equal to a single cell's worth was reported to be detectable even within 1,200,000 naive CD8 T cells. Highly expanded clone sizes could be underestimated because identical TCR molecules may share a barcode. In CMV-specific effector cells, clones with more than 20 RNA copies contained over 98% of molecules, whereas in naive cells such clones contained under 1% of molecules. Modeling gave roughly 2.9 recovered TCR RNA copies per cell versus around 10 by digital PCR, implying about 30% capture efficiency.

This clonotype was recorded many times. Its antigen is not yet known. No base-level quality is on record; no much larger clone is a single base apart. Library preparation employed PCR. TCRdb names Illumina HiSeq 4000 as the instrument used. Bulk TCR libraries were prepared as previously described, using TCR primers listed in Table S5. The Qiagen AllPrep DNA/RNA kit was used to purify total RNA. Before analysis, reads from multiple sequencing runs of the same library were pooled. Processing in the source paper ran as follows. Reads were retained only if an exact TCR constant sequence was present, and the retained reads were trimmed to 150 nt and grouped according to their 12-nt molecular barcodes. Reads inside each barcode group were sub-clustered using a 15% Levenshtein threshold, and a quality-weighted consensus sequence was constructed for each RNA molecule. Non-functional sequences were discarded, and so were lower-count sequences lying one edit away from another sequence. Based on a fit of two negative binomial distributions, barcode sub-clusters having less than 20% of the maximum read count were discarded. TCRdb cleaned the public reads at Q25 with fastp, built clones with MiXCR and kept in-frame beta chains. Every distinct CDR3 protein forms one entry, paired with its most common genes and DNA. Here the V and J calls rest on TCRdb's processing, not on the authors' analysis. Across this sample there are about 640,000 distinct CDR3 sequences, with about 20% seen only once. The leading ten clones occupy 0.85% to 0.9% of the sample.

The CDR3 has 14 amino acids, counting the end cysteine and phenylalanine. Only the CDR3 DNA stays, 42 bases, in frame from base 1. Compared with germline, V lacks 1 base and J lacks 6 bases; bases without a gene match: 3. CDR1 LGHNA and CDR2 YSLEER are derived from the germline V gene. The V and J segments used are TRBV4-3 and TRBJ1-2, and 9 bases in between align with TRBD1. The sequencing sample was made of naive CD8+ T cells from blood, with Jurkat cell RNA spiked in. The cell subset or site label for this specimen denotes: FACS-sorted CD8+CD4-CCR7+CD45RA+ naive T cells. This receptor was taken from a human donor in good health. Some libraries in this study had Jurkat cell RNA spiked in. The sequence in DNA is TGCGCCAGCAGCCAAGGGACAGGGGCCGATGGCTACACCTTC. Translated, it reads CASSQGTGADGYTF.